Listed here is a single TCR beta chain. This specimen belongs to a study of CD8+CD57+ T cells in acquired aplastic anemia. Genomic DNA acted as the template from which TCR beta VDJ combination and CDR3 sequence profiling were carried out. TCRdb processed the reads anew with MiXCR; each CDR3 protein has one entry. In the table there are about 160,000 distinct CDR3 sequences, roughly 50% of which are singletons. Patients included in sequencing had previously demonstrated CD8+CD57+ cell expansion by flow cytometry. The TCR sequence derives from a human donor with aplastic anemia. Sequencing was performed on sorted CD4+, CD8+, or CD8+CD57+ T cells (not recorded which) from PBMCs.

The CDR3 region has the DNA TGTGCCACCAGCAGAGATCTAGCAGTCAATGAGCAGTTCTTC. This translates into CATSRDLAVNEQFF. The chain has TRBV15 and TRBJ2-1, with a tentative D call TRBD2 (5 bases). V dropped 0 bases and J dropped 6 bases, with 9 bases sitting between them. The CDR3 length is 14 residues. Germline CDR1 and CDR2: LNHNV and YYDKDF (reference sequence).